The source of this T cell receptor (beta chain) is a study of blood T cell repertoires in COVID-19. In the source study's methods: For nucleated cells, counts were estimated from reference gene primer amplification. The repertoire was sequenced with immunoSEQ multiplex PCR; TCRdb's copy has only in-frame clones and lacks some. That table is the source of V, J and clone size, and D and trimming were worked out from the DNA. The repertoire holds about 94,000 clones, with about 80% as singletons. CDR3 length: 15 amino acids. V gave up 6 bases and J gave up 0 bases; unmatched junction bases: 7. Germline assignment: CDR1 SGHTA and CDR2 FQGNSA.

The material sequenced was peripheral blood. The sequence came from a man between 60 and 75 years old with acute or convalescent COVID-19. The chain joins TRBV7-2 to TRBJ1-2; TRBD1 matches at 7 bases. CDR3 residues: CASREGDRTNYGYTF. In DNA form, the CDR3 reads TGTGCCAGCAGGGAAGGGGACAGAACTAACTATGGCTACACCTTC.